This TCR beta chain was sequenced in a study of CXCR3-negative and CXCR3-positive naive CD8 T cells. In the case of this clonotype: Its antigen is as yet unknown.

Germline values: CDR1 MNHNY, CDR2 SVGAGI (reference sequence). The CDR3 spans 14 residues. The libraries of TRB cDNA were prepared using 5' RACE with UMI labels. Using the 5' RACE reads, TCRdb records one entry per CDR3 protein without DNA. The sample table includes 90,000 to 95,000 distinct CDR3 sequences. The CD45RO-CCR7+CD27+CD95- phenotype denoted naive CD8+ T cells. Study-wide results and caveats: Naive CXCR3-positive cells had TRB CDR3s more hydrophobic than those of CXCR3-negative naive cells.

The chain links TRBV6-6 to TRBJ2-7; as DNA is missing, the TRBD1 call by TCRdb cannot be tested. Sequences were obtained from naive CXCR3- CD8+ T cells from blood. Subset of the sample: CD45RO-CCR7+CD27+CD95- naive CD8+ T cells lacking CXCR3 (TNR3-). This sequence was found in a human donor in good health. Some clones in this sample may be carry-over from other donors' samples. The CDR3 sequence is CASSNGQRTYEQYF.